The T cell receptor (beta chain) under discussion was sequenced for a study of T cells in localized non-small cell lung cancer. Germline V gene sequence: CDR1 GTSNPN, CDR2 SVGIG (reference sequence). V was cut by 1 base and J by 0 bases, with 7 bases left in between. This CDR3 contains 14 residues. TCRdb keeps only in-frame clones here, not all; method: immunoSEQ multiplex PCR. The repertoire holds roughly 20,000 clones, with about nine tenths as singletons. Sample: peripheral blood, taken before any cancer treatment. The gene calls are TRBV30 and TRBJ1-3; D is unresolved. This clonotype originated in a man aged 35 to 70 with stage I lung adenocarcinoma. CDR3 in DNA: TGTGCCTGGAGTGACAGAAGCTCTGGAAACACCATATATTTT. Translation: CAWSDRSSGNTIYF. Drawing the rest from reference TRBV30 and TRBJ1-3, the complete variable domain is SQTIHQWPATLVQPVGSPLSLECTVEGTSNPNLYWYRQAAGRGLQLLFYSVGIGQISSEVPQNLSASRPQDRQFILSSKKLLLSDSGFYLCAWSDRSSGNTIYFGEGSWLTVV.